This T cell receptor beta chain was identified during a study of T cell changes during pregnancy in multiple sclerosis. The CDR3 is made up of 14 amino acids. The V end was cut by 2 bases, the J end by 5 bases, with 12 bases between. Germline V gene lookup returns CDR1 MNHEY and CDR2 SMNVEV (reference sequence). This clone was observed a few times. Sequencing used immunoSEQ multiplex PCR; TCRdb keeps in-frame clones, though not all of them. The repertoire holds roughly 93,000 clones, with just over 90% as singletons. The TCR originated in a female donor in good health, enrolled as a control in a pregnancy study. The rearrangement joins TRBV27 to TRBJ1-1; D gene ambiguous. The sequencing here drew on peripheral blood, taken after pregnancy. CDR3 in DNA: TGTGCCAGCAGTTTAAACGGCGTACAGACTGAAGCTTTCTTT. Translated, it gives CASSLNGVQTEAFF.